Listed below are T cell receptor beta chains from one sample, sequenced in a study of blood T cell repertoires in COVID-19. Measured with immunoSEQ multiplex PCR; TCRdb has only the in-frame clones, and not every one. This sample yields about 120,000 clones, of which over 75% are seen a single time; under 13% belongs to the top ten. Sequencing used peripheral blood. The source of these receptors is a man older than 75 with acute or convalescent COVID-19. CDR3s include the opening cysteine and the closing phenylalanine or tryptophan. Fields, in order: J gene, V gene, clone size, D gene, CDR3 DNA, CDR3 protein. The D gene is left open where the match is weak. Only part of the rows carry a size: once, few, many, or a class if the clone is expanded.

TRBJ1-1,TRBV5-8,-,-,TGTGCCAGCAGCTTGTTCCGCGAGGACACTGAAGCTTTCTTT,CASSLFREDTEAFF
TRBJ1-4,TRBV4-3,-,-,TGCGCCAGCAGCCAGGGAGTTGCACCGAATGAAAAACTGTTTTTT,CASSQGVAPNEKLFF
TRBJ2-7,TRBV19,-,TRBD1,TGTGCCAGTAGTGCGCTTCCCGGGACAGGTCTTTTCGAGCAGTACTTC,CASSALPGTGLFEQYF
TRBJ2-1,TRBV7-2,-,-,TGTGCCAGCAGACTTCGGGACTCCTCAAGGGGTGAGCAGTTCTTC,CASRLRDSSRGEQFF
TRBJ1-5,TRBV24-1,-,-,TGTGCCACCAGTGTCCGGGCGAGGGGACATTGCAATCAGCCCCAGCATTTT,CATSVRARGHCNQPQHF
TRBJ2-1,TRBV19,-,TRBD2,TGTGCCAGTAGTATAGAAGGAGCGGGAGGGTACGAGCAGTTCTTC,CASSIEGAGGYEQFF
TRBJ2-5,TRBV10-3,-,-,TGTGCCATCAGTGAGGCCAGGGAACAGACCCAGTACTTC,CAISEAREQTQYF
TRBJ1-5,TRBV6-5,-,-,TGTGCCAGCAGTTACTCCGAGGACAATCAGCCCCAGCATTTT,CASSYSEDNQPQHF
TRBJ1-1,TRBV18,-,TRBD1,TGTGCCAGCTCAAAGACAGGGGGCGACACTGAAGCTTTCTTT,CASSKTGGDTEAFF
TRBJ1-2,TRBV4-2,-,-,TGTGCCAGCAGCCAAGGGCTCACCTCCGACTATGGCTACACCTTC,CASSQGLTSDYGYTF
TRBJ1-3,TRBV5-1,-,TRBD1,TGCGCCAGCAGCTTGGGGACAGGTTCAGGAAACACCATATATTTT,CASSLGTGSGNTIYF
TRBJ1-2,TRBV29-1,-,TRBD1,TGCAGCGCACGACAGGGGGAAGATGTGGGCTACACCTTC,CSARQGEDVGYTF
TRBJ1-1,TRBV12-3/TRBV12-4,-,TRBD1,TGTGCCAGCAGCCCGACAGGGGTCACTGAAGCTTTCTTT,CASSPTGVTEAFF
TRBJ2-5,TRBV28,once,TRBD2,TGTGCCAGCAGTTCGTCGGGGGGGATCGTGGAGACCCAGTACTTC,CASSSSGGIVETQYF
TRBJ2-5,TRBV7-2,once,TRBD2,TGTGCCAGCAGCTCAGGACTAGCGGGTATACAAGAGACCCAGTACTTC,CASSSGLAGIQETQYF
TRBJ2-7,TRBV18,-,TRBD1,TGTGCCAGCTCACCATTAAGGAAGGACAGGGGGAGGGACGAGCAGTACTTC,CASSPLRKDRGRDEQYF
TRBJ2-2,TRBV5-1,-,TRBD1,TGCGCCAGCACCCCGGGACAGGGGGCGTGGACCGGGGAGCTGTTTTTT,CASTPGQGAWTGELFF
TRBJ2-5,TRBV18,-,TRBD2,TGTGCCAGCTCACCACCGGGGAGGGGACAGACCCAGTACTTC,CASSPPGRGQTQYF